This T cell receptor (beta chain) came from a study of T-cell reconstitution after alpha-beta-depleted transplantation in children. This clonotype has just a few counts. Unique molecular identifiers were incorporated during preparation of the TCRbeta library. MiXCR was run by TCRdb on the PCR reads, yielding one entry per CDR3 protein. The table shows around 600,000 distinct CDR3 sequences, with roughly 17% occurring only once. Germline loops: CDR1 SGHKS, CDR2 YYEKEE (reference sequence). The CDR3 sequence is 15 residues long. V shed 3 bases and J 4 bases; nucleotides not matched to a gene: 6. Sample: PBMCs from the stem cell graft donor, taken from the stem cell graft. V gene TRBV5-5 combines with J gene TRBJ2-5, with TRBD1 matching 10 bases. This clonotype originated in a human donor who donated a stem cell graft to a child with acute myeloid leukemia. CDR3 nucleotide sequence: TGTGCCAGCAGCTCGACAGGGGGCCTCGGAGAGACCCAGTACTTC. The encoded protein is CASSSTGGLGETQYF.